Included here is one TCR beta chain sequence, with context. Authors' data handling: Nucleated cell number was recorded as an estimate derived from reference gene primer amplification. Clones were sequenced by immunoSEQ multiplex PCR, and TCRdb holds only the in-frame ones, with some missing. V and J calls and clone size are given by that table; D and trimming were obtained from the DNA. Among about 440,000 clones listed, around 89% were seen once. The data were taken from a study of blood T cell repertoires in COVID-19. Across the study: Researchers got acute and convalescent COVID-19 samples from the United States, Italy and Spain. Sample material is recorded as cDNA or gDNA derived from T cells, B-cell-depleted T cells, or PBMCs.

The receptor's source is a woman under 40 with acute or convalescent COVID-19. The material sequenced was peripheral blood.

CDR3 nucleotides: TGTGCCAGCATCCGGGGTAGCGAGCAGTACTTC. Protein product: CASIRGSEQYF. The rearrangement uses TRBV2 and TRBJ2-7; D may be TRBD2 (5 bases). This CDR3 has 11 amino acids. Trimming pared 7 bases from V and 6 bases from J, leaving 10 bases between. Germline V gene lookup returns CDR1 SNHLY and CDR2 FYNNEI.